These 20 T cell receptor beta chains originate from one sample sequenced in a study of tumor-infiltrating lymphocytes in oesophageal squamous cell carcinoma (dated by TCRdb to about 2016). Receptors were amplified or captured by PCR. The sequencer listed for this sample is Illumina HiSeq 2000. The public sequencing data were trimmed at Q25 with fastp and processed into clonotypes with MiXCR by TCRdb, which kept only in-frame beta chains. Identical CDR3 proteins give one entry, which carries the most common genes and DNA. This sample comprises around 21,000 distinct CDR3 sequences, 35% to 50% of them detected only once. The top ten clones comprise roughly a tenth of the sample. Input material: normal esophageal tissue next to the tumor. The receptors stem from a male donor with esophageal squamous cell carcinoma.

There are many counts of this clonotype. The V and J genes are TRBV5-1 and TRBJ2-3; D may be TRBD1 (5 bases). V shed 3 bases and J shed 1 base, with 15 bases lying between them. Germline loops: CDR1 SGHRS, CDR2 YFSETQ. The CDR3 is made up of 16 amino acids. CDR3 in amino acids: CASSSPEGVRTDTQYF. In nucleotides, the CDR3 is TGCGCCAGCAGCTCCCCAGAAGGGGTTCGCACAGATACGCAGTATTTT.

This chain joins TRBV12-3 or TRBV12-4 and TRBJ2-3; 14 nucleotides agree with TRBD2. The end of the DNA is better explained by TRBJ2-1, so the J call may be wrong. The CDR3 covers 16 residues. The CDR3, as DNA: TGTGCCAGCAGTGCCCGAGGACTAGCGGGAGGTAATGAGCAGTTCTTC. Its protein product is CASSARGLAGGNEQFF.

This clonotype was detected many times. The chain has TRBV28 and TRBJ1-6; D gene ambiguous. Germline-derived CDR1 and CDR2 are MDHEN and SYDVKM. V lost 5 bases, J lost 5 bases, and 4 bases lay in between. The CDR3 covers 12 residues. CDR3 amino acids: CASSQNNSPLHF. For the CDR3, the DNA is TGTGCCAGCAGTCAAAATAATTCACCCCTCCACTTT.

There are many counts of this clonotype. The genes are TRBV5-1 and TRBJ2-7; D not resolved. Trimming shortened V by 0 bases and J by 3 bases, and 7 bases separated the two germline ends. Germline-derived CDR1 and CDR2 are SGHRS and YFSETQ. This CDR3 is 13 amino acids long. The CDR3: CASSLVVSYEQYF. CDR3 nucleotides: TGCGCCAGCAGCTTGGTTGTGAGCTACGAGCAGTACTTC.

The rearrangement uses TRBV30 and TRBJ2-1; D call uncertain. TRBJ2-7 explains the end of the DNA better; the J call may be wrong. From germline, CDR1 is GTSNPN and CDR2 SVGIG (reference sequence). This CDR3 spans 13 amino acids. The CDR3 here is CAWSVNLGGEQYF. The CDR3 coding sequence is TGTGCCTGGAGTGTAAACCTAGGTGGCGAGCAGTACTTC.

This clonotype was counted many times. The V gene is TRBV5-6, the J gene TRBJ1-1; TRBD1 matches at 7 bases. V was clipped by 6 bases and J by 4 bases; unmatched bases: 15. Germline V CDR1 and CDR2: SGHDT, YYEEEE. The length of the CDR3 is 16 residues. CDR3 sequence reads: CASTRGSRGLITEAFF. DNA of the CDR3: TGTGCCAGCACCCGAGGGAGTAGGGGGCTTATCACTGAAGCTTTCTTT.

As for this clonotype: This likely comes from a read error, as the CDR3 has no conserved phenylalanine or tryptophan at its end. It is unclear where the CDR3 begins or ends on the DNA, so no DNA is shown, and the CDR3 is as TCRdb lists it. The CDR3 sequence: CASSLGGSASGANVLTLGT. This sequence joins TRBV28 and TRBJ2-3; TRBD2 is the table's D call and was not checked against the DNA. The germline V gene has CDR1 MDHEN and CDR2 SYDVKM. The CDR3 spans 19 residues, counting both ends.

This clonotype was recorded many times. A much larger clone lies a single base off, so this may be a read error. The chain recombines TRBV7-8 with TRBJ2-7, with 7 bases aligning to TRBD2. The J call could be wrong; TRBJ2-1 is a better fit for the DNA end. CDR3 length: 15 residues. The V gene's germline CDR1 is SGHVS and CDR2 FQNEAQ. The CDR3 bases are TGTGCCAGCAGTTTTTTCGGGGGGATCTCCACCGAGCAGTTCTTC. It encodes CASSFFGGISTEQFF.

This chain uses TRBV5-1 with TRBJ2-7, with TRBD2 matching over 9 bases. The CDR3 extends over 17 amino acids. Trimming at V came to 0 bases and at J to 5 bases, leaving 12 bases not matched to a gene. Germline V gene data show CDR1 as SGHRS and CDR2 as YFSETQ. CDR3 in amino acids: CASSLVPLAGYNDEQYF. In nucleotides, the CDR3 is TGCGCCAGCAGCTTGGTACCTCTAGCGGGATATAACGACGAGCAGTACTTC.

This clonotype was observed at least ten times. The chain joins TRBV10-3 to TRBJ1-1, with TRBD1 identical over 8 bases. With 3 bases clipped from V and 11 bases from J, the junction kept 5 bases outside the gene matches. Germline-derived CDR1 and CDR2 are ENHRY and SYGVKD. This CDR3 is 12 amino acids long. CDR3 protein: CAISELQGAAFF. CDR3 DNA: TGTGCCATCAGTGAACTCCAGGGGGCCGCTTTCTTT.

This clonotype has a count of ten or more. The V gene is TRBV28, the J gene TRBJ2-7; TRBD2 matches at 7 bases. Germline loops: CDR1 MDHEN, CDR2 SYDVKM. The junction had 12 bases not matched to a gene; V was cut back by 2 bases and J by 5 bases. CDR3 size: 16 residues. CDR3 in amino acids: CASSLTGGGSRHEQYF. The CDR3, as DNA: TGTGCCAGCAGTTTAACCGGAGGCGGGAGTAGACACGAGCAGTACTTC.

V usage is TRBV7-6 and J usage is TRBJ2-7; 10 bases map to TRBD1. The junction had 14 bases not matched to a gene; V was cut back by 4 bases and J by 2 bases. There are 18 residues in the CDR3. Germline V CDR1 and CDR2: SGHVS, FNYEAQ. CDR3 loop: CASSSGQGFGGGTYEQYF. The CDR3 DNA is TGTGCCAGCAGCTCGGGACAGGGGTTCGGCGGGGGGACCTACGAGCAGTACTTC.

Ten or more counts support this clonotype. This chain connects TRBV4-2 to TRBJ2-1; no firm D call. This CDR3 comprises 14 residues. The germline CDR1 and CDR2 sequences are LGHNA and YNFKEQ. V was shortened by 4 bases and J by 2 bases, with 9 bases between the two germline ends. The DNA for the CDR3 is TGTGCCAGCAGCCGGGTTGGGGCCTACAATGAGCAGTTCTTC. Translating it yields CASSRVGAYNEQFF.

There are many counts of this clonotype. The V call is TRBV5-6, the J call TRBJ2-5; TRBD2 matches 15 bases. This CDR3 has 15 amino acids. CDR1 is SGHDT, CDR2 YYEEEE, per germline. V trimming: 4 bases; J trimming: 4 bases; junction bases outside the gene matches: 2. The CDR3 sequence is CASSPGLAGGETQYF. The DNA for the CDR3 is TGTGCCAGCAGCCCGGGACTAGCGGGAGGAGAGACCCAGTACTTC.

The gene calls are TRBV28 and TRBJ2-2; D unresolved. The CDR3 runs to 13 residues. V was shortened by 5 bases and J by 5 bases, with 9 bases between the two germline ends. Germline V gene data show CDR1 as MDHEN and CDR2 as SYDVKM. The CDR3 nucleotides are TGTGCCAGCAGTACGGACCTAACCGGGGAGCTGTTTTTT. This translates into CASSTDLTGELFF.

This clonotype was picked up one time. The conserved final phenylalanine or tryptophan is absent from the CDR3, which likely points to a read error. No DNA is shown, since the ends of the CDR3 on it are uncertain; the CDR3 is the one TCRdb lists. The V and J genes are TRBV7-3 and TRBJ2-5; TRBD1, as called in the table, went unchecked against the DNA. From germline, CDR1 is SGHTA and CDR2 FQGTGA. The CDR3 contains 17 residues when both ends are counted. The CDR3 spells CASSLYRADNSPLHFGN.

The CDR3 nucleotides read TGTGCCAGCAGCCAGCAGGTTCCCCGGGACTCCTACGAGCAGTACTTC. Its translation: CASSQQVPRDSYEQYF. This chain joins TRBV7-8 and TRBJ2-7; possible D gene TRBD2, 5 bases. Germline loops: CDR1 SGHVS, CDR2 FQNEAQ. The CDR3 is 16 residues long. V lost 5 bases and J 0 bases, leaving 17 bases between the germline ends. Filled out from reference TRBV7-8 and TRBJ2-7, the complete variable domain reads GAGVSQSPRYKVAKRGQDVALRCDPISGHVSLFWYQQALGQGPEFLTYFQNEAQLDKSGLPSDRFFAERPEGSVSTLKIQRTQQEDSAVYLCASSQQVPRDSYEQYFGPGTRLTVT.

The table lists this clonotype with a few counts. Written as DNA, the CDR3 is TGTGCCAGCAGCTTATTAGCGGGGGGGGTAGGGACGCAGTATTTT. Its protein is CASSLLAGGVGTQYF. The chain combines TRBV7-3 with TRBJ2-3; TRBD2 aligns across 11 bases. There are 15 residues in the CDR3. Germline V gene sequence: CDR1 SGHTA, CDR2 FQGTGA. Trimming removed 2 bases from V and 9 bases from J; junction bases left unmatched: 7. The variable domain in full, with the rest retrieved from reference TRBV7-3 and TRBJ2-3, is GAGVSQTPSNKVTEKGKYVELRCDPISGHTALYWYRQSLGQGPEFLIYFQGTGAADDSGLPNDRFFAVRPEGSVSTLKIQRTERGDSAVYLCASSLLAGGVGTQYFGPGTRLTVL.

The chain links TRBV7-3 to TRBJ2-2, with TRBD2 identical over 10 bases. V lost 5 bases, J lost 4 bases, and 10 bases stayed unmatched. This CDR3 has 17 residues. Germline CDR1 and CDR2: SGHTA and FQGTGA. The CDR3 sequence: CASSTRAEREGTGELFF. The CDR3 DNA reads as TGTGCCAGCAGCACCCGGGCCGAGCGGGAGGGCACCGGGGAGCTGTTTTTT.

The CDR3 nucleotides are TGCGCCAGCAGTGAGCCAGGGGACTACAATGAGCAGTTCTTC. Translated: CASSEPGDYNEQFF. This rearrangement joins TRBV10-1 to TRBJ2-7; possible D gene TRBD1, 6 bases. The closer fit of TRBJ2-1 to the DNA end suggests the J call may be wrong. The CDR3 has 14 amino acids. Germline V CDR1 and CDR2: WNHNN, SYGVQD (reference sequence).